What follows are 25 T cell receptor beta chains derived from one specimen sequenced in a study of T cell responses to AZD1222 COVID-19 vaccine. Sequencing was performed with immunoSEQ multiplex PCR; in TCRdb, only in-frame clones are kept and a portion is missing. This table has over 120,000 clones, approximately 92% appearing once. This specimen was peripheral blood, taken 28 days after the second AZD1222 dose. These receptors came from an adult who received the AZD1222 COVID-19 vaccine.

The gene calls are TRBV10-3 and TRBJ1-1; D is unresolved. V lost 3 bases, J lost 2 bases, and 7 bases lay in between. The CDR3 runs 13 residues. The germline gives CDR1 ENHRY, CDR2 SYGVKD. CDR3 in DNA: TGTGCCATCAGTGACCCATCCAACACTGAAGCTTTCTTT. As protein: CAISDPSNTEAFF.

J is TRBJ2-5 and V is TRBV28; D not resolved. The CDR3 covers 12 residues. V lost 5 bases and J 6 bases, leaving 10 bases between the germline ends. The germline gives CDR1 MDHEN, CDR2 SYDVKM. The CDR3 reads CASSPETQTQYF. The CDR3 bases are TGTGCCAGCAGTCCTGAGACCCAGACCCAGTACTTC.

In nucleotides, the CDR3 is TGTGCCAGCAGTTGGGGGCAGGGGAATCAGCCCCAGCATTTT. Translated: CASSWGQGNQPQHF. The chain combines TRBV28 with TRBJ1-5; D is possibly TRBD1 (6 bases). Deletions cut 4 bases from V and 4 bases from J, with 11 bases between. The germline V gene has CDR1 MDHEN and CDR2 SYDVKM. This CDR3 spans 14 amino acids.

The rearrangement joins TRBV6-2 or TRBV6-3 to TRBJ1-5; D uncertain. The germline gives CDR1 MNHEY, CDR2 SVGEGT. The length of the CDR3 is 16 residues. The V and J ends lost 6 bases and 9 bases respectively, with 24 bases between them. CDR3 nucleotides: TGTGCCAGCAGCGATCCCCGGCCAACCGAAGGCCGGCCCCAGCATTTT. This sequence encodes CASSDPRPTEGRPQHF.

The chain uses TRBV18 and TRBJ2-1, with D perhaps assigned TRBD1 or TRBD2 (5 bases each). CDR1 and CDR2 (germline): KGHSH, LQKENI. With 0 bases removed from V and 12 bases from J, the gap between germline ends came to 9 bases. The CDR3 is 12 residues long. The CDR3 DNA is TGTGCCAGCTCACCACCGGGACGTGGGCAGTTCTTC. This sequence encodes CASSPPGRGQFF. The full variable domain, in which reference TRBV18 and TRBJ2-1 provide the parts outside the CDR3, is NAGVMQNPRHLVRRRGQEARLRCSPMKGHSHVYWYRQLPEEGLKFMVYLQKENIIDESGMPKERFSAEFPKEGPSILRIQQVVRGDSAAYFCASSPPGRGQFFGPGTRLTVL.

This sequence joins TRBV7-8 and TRBJ2-1; D is undetermined. The V end lost 1 base, the J end lost 5 bases, and 18 bases lay between the germline ends. The CDR3 spans 17 residues. Germline V gene lookup returns CDR1 SGHVS and CDR2 FQNEAQ. DNA for the CDR3: TGTGCCAGCAGCTTAGTCATAGACCGACGGAGAAACAATGAGCAGTTCTTC. Translation: CASSLVIDRRRNNEQFF.

The J gene is TRBJ1-2, the V gene TRBV18; no firm D call. V dropped 2 bases and J dropped 3 bases, with 10 bases sitting between them. CDR1 and CDR2 from the germline V gene are KGHSH and LQKENI. CDR3 size: 14 residues. The CDR3 region is CASSPGQDHYGYTF. CDR3 bases: TGTGCCAGCTCACCAGGGCAGGACCACTATGGCTACACCTTC.

The chain carries TRBV6-2 or TRBV6-3 and TRBJ1-5; the D gene is possibly TRBD1 (5 bases). The CDR3 runs to 19 residues. The germline CDR1 and CDR2 sequences are MNHEY and SVGEGT. The V gene lost 2 bases and the J gene lost 0 bases, with 20 bases spanning the gap. For the CDR3, the DNA is TGTGCCAGCAGTTACCCAATCGACACGGCGGGGGATAGCAATCAGCCCCAGCATTTT. Its translation: CASSYPIDTAGDSNQPQHF.

The rearrangement uses TRBV25-1 and TRBJ2-1; D ambiguous. Germline loops: CDR1 MGHDK, CDR2 SYGVNS. The length of the CDR3 is 11 residues. Trimming pared 6 bases from V and 9 bases from J, leaving 9 bases between. CDR3 residues: CASRGWGEQFF. In nucleotides, the CDR3 is TGTGCCAGCAGGGGGTGGGGTGAGCAGTTCTTC. The variable domain in full, completed from reference TRBV25-1 and TRBJ2-1, reads EADIYQTPRYLVIGTGKKITLECSQTMGHDKMYWYQQDPGMELHLIHYSYGVNSTEKGDLSSESTVSRIRTEHFPLTLESARPSHTSQYLCASRGWGEQFFGPGTRLTVL.

The rearrangement uses TRBV12-3 or TRBV12-4 and TRBJ2-5, with D perhaps matching TRBD1 or TRBD2 (5 bases each). V lost 6 bases and J 2 bases, leaving 10 bases between the germline ends. The CDR3 length is 13 residues. The DNA for the CDR3 is TGTGCCAGCAGAGGGACGTTTCAAGAGACCCAGTACTTC. Translating it yields CASRGTFQETQYF.

The chain is built from TRBV14 and TRBJ1-1; tentative D call: TRBD1 (5 bases). CDR1 is SGHDN, CDR2 FVKESK, per germline. CDR3 length: 14 residues. The V end was cut by 2 bases, the J end by 1 base, with 8 bases between. CDR3 in amino acids: CASSQQTGNTEAFF. CDR3 coding DNA: TGTGCCAGCAGCCAACAAACAGGGAACACTGAAGCTTTCTTT.

The rearrangement links TRBV6-2 or TRBV6-3 to TRBJ1-2; possibly TRBD1 for D (6 bases). CDR3 size: 14 residues. Trimming took off 6 bases at V and 8 bases at J, with 19 bases between the two ends. Germline CDR1 is MNHEY and CDR2 is SVGEGT. CDR3 residues: CASSDGQNPRGYTF. The DNA for the CDR3 is TGTGCCAGCAGCGATGGACAGAACCCGCGGGGCTACACCTTC.

The chain recombines TRBV6-1 with TRBJ1-5; D unclear. V lost 2 bases and J 2 bases, leaving 7 bases between the germline ends. The CDR3 contains 14 residues. Germline loops: CDR1 MNHNS, CDR2 SASEGT. DNA of the CDR3: TGTGCCAGCAGTGAAAGGGCGGGCAATCAGCCCCAGCATTTT. Protein sequence: CASSERAGNQPQHF.

V and J are TRBV7-9 and TRBJ2-7; 7 bases align to TRBD1. Trimming removed 1 base from V and 9 bases from J; junction bases left unmatched: 3. The CDR3 sequence is 12 residues long. Germline V gene lookup returns CDR1 SEHNR and CDR2 FQNEAQ (reference sequence). CDR3 in DNA: TGTGCCAGCAGCTTAGTGGGGGACAGGCAGTACTTC. Its protein product is CASSLVGDRQYF.

The chain joins TRBV29-1 to TRBJ2-5, with a weak D call TRBD1 (6 bases). Germline V gene data show CDR1 as SQVTM and CDR2 as ANQGSEA. This CDR3 has 14 amino acids. With 4 bases removed from V and 2 bases from J, the gap between germline ends came to 14 bases. Here the CDR3 DNA reads TGCAGCGTTGGAGACAGGTTCACGCAAGAGACCCAGTACTTC. Amino acids: CSVGDRFTQETQYF.

The rearrangement uses TRBV7-8 and TRBJ2-3; D tentatively fits TRBD1 or TRBD2 (5 bases each). The V gene lost 1 base and the J gene lost 6 bases, with 8 bases spanning the gap. The CDR3 covers 13 residues. The germline V gene has CDR1 SGHVS and CDR2 FQNEAQ. The CDR3 loop reads CASSLVWGDTQYF. The CDR3 bases are TGTGCCAGCAGCTTAGTTTGGGGGGATACGCAGTATTTT.

J is TRBJ1-2 and V is TRBV3-1 (or the pseudogene TRBV3-2), with TRBD1 matching over 12 bases. This CDR3 region has 17 residues. V lost 2 bases to trimming and J lost 8 bases; unmatched junction nucleotides: 12. Germline values: CDR1 LGHDT, CDR2 YNNKEL (reference sequence). CDR3 sequence: CASSQNCRRDRGRGYTF. For the CDR3, the DNA is TGTGCCAGCAGCCAAAATTGCCGCCGGGACAGGGGGCGAGGCTACACCTTC.

This chain connects TRBV7-2 to TRBJ2-3; 8 bases match TRBD2. V lost 1 base, J lost 1 base, and 4 bases stayed unmatched. CDR1 and CDR2 (germline): SGHTA, FQGNSA. This CDR3 is built from 16 residues. The CDR3 region is CASSLEAGVGTDTQYF. The CDR3 DNA sequence: TGTGCCAGCAGCTTAGAAGCGGGAGTGGGCACAGATACGCAGTATTTT. Full variable domain (rest looked up from reference TRBV7-2 and TRBJ2-3): GAGVSQSPSNKVTEKGKDVELRCDPISGHTALYWYRQSLGQGLEFLIYFQGNSAPDKSGLPSDRFSAERTGGSVSTLTIQRTQQEDSAVYLCASSLEAGVGTDTQYFGPGTRLTVL.

In its sample, this clone was seen once. The rearrangement joins TRBV27 to TRBJ2-5; D gene unclear. Trimming removed 2 bases at V and 5 bases at J, with 18 bases between. The CDR3 extends over 16 amino acids. CDR1 and CDR2 from the germline V gene are MNHEY and SMNVEV (reference sequence). This CDR3 is CASSLRGRGVGETQYF. The CDR3 DNA reads TGTGCCAGCAGTTTACGTGGGCGTGGGGTGGGGGAGACCCAGTACTTC.

The chain employs TRBV19 and TRBJ1-2; possible D gene TRBD1, 5 bases. Trimming stripped 6 bases from V and 4 bases from J, with 9 bases between. Germline V CDR1 and CDR2: LNHDA, SQIVND (reference sequence). The CDR3 sequence is 12 residues long. This CDR3 reads CASRTAFYGYTF. For the CDR3, the DNA is TGTGCCAGTAGGACAGCTTTCTATGGCTACACCTTC. The variable domain in full, with the rest retrieved from reference TRBV19 and TRBJ1-2, is DGGITQSPKYLFRKEGQNVTLSCEQNLNHDAMYWYRQDPGQGLRLIYYSQIVNDFQKGDIAEGYSVSREKKESFPLTVTSAQKNPTAFYLCASRTAFYGYTFGSGTRLTVV.

This clone was found a few times. The chain links TRBV19 to TRBJ1-5, with D possibly matching TRBD1 (6 bases). Trimming stripped 5 bases from V and 0 bases from J, with 17 bases between. Germline lookup yields CDR1 LNHDA and CDR2 SQIVND (reference sequence). The CDR3 covers 17 residues. The CDR3 loop is CASSSPGGVYSNQPQHF. The CDR3 DNA reads TGTGCCAGTAGTTCTCCCGGGGGCGTCTATAGCAATCAGCCCCAGCATTTT.

As DNA, the CDR3 is TGTGCCAGCAGTCGGGGGACAGGGGGTCGGGCTTTCTTT. Protein product: CASSRGTGGRAFF. The rearrangement uses TRBV28 and TRBJ1-1, with TRBD1 matching 11 bases. The CDR3 has 13 amino acids. Per germline, CDR1 MDHEN and CDR2 SYDVKM. V dropped 5 bases and J dropped 11; count of bases not matched to a gene: 7.

This clone was observed a single time. The CDR3 nucleotides read TGTGCCAGTAGGGGGGACAGGTCCCGCTCTGGAAACACCATATATTTT. Translated: CASRGDRSRSGNTIYF. This sequence joins TRBV19 and TRBJ1-3; 8 nucleotides align to TRBD1. J was trimmed by 0 bases and V by 6 bases; bases with no gene match: 7. This CDR3 has 16 amino acids. The V gene's germline CDR1 is LNHDA and CDR2 SQIVND (reference sequence). The full variable domain, its missing parts supplied by reference TRBV19 and TRBJ1-3, is DGGITQSPKYLFRKEGQNVTLSCEQNLNHDAMYWYRQDPGQGLRLIYYSQIVNDFQKGDIAEGYSVSREKKESFPLTVTSAQKNPTAFYLCASRGDRSRSGNTIYFGEGSWLTVV.

The J gene is TRBJ2-7, the V gene TRBV11-2; 13 bases are shared with TRBD2. This CDR3 contains 18 residues. Looked up from germline, CDR1 is SGHAT and CDR2 is FQNNGV. The V segment lost 1 base and the J segment 2 bases; nucleotides outside the gene matches: 8. The CDR3 DNA is TGTGCCAGCAGCTTAGTGCCCCAAACTAGCGGGAGGGCCTACGAGCAGTACTTC. Its translation: CASSLVPQTSGRAYEQYF.

The V and J genes are TRBV3-1 (or the pseudogene TRBV3-2) and TRBJ1-6; tentative D call: TRBD1 (5 bases). This CDR3 region has 15 residues. The germline V gene has CDR1 LGHDT and CDR2 YNNKEL (reference sequence). V was trimmed by 1 base and J by 2 bases, leaving 6 bases between them. In DNA, the CDR3 is TGTGCCAGCAGCCAAGGACAGACCTATAATTCACCCCTCCACTTT. Translating gives CASSQGQTYNSPLHF.